A selection of T cell receptor beta chains follows, all from one sample in a study of blood T cells in healthy people across ages. TCRdb re-analysed the 5' RACE reads in MiXCR, keeping a single row per CDR3 protein. The sample records 550,000 to 650,000 distinct CDR3 sequences, about 28% being singletons. These records were also assigned to another study, of T cells of mothers and their children.

Sequencing input: blood. The receptor set was obtained from a boy younger than 10 in good health. Each CDR3 is given with its conserved first and last residue. The D gene is left open where the match is weak. Part of the rows lack a size; the others show once, few, many or a class for expanded clones.

d_call	clone_size	j_call	v_call	cdr3_aa	cdr3_nt
TRBD1	few	TRBJ1-2	TRBV7-2	CASRKGTGGVYGYTF	TGTGCCAGCAGGAAAGGGACAGGGGGTGTGTATGGCTACACCTTC
NA	few	TRBJ2-5	TRBV20-1	CSALGPPETQYF	TGCAGTGCTCTGGGTCCCCCGGAGACCCAGTACTTC
TRBD1	NA	TRBJ2-4	TRBV29-1	CSVEAGGIQYF	TGCAGCGTTGAAGCAGGGGGCATTCAGTACTTC
NA	NA	TRBJ2-5	TRBV20-1	CSARAHDGETQYF	TGCAGTGCTCGGGCCCACGACGGGGAGACCCAGTACTTC
TRBD1	few	TRBJ1-2	TRBV5-4	CASSSGQERYGYTF	TGTGCCAGCAGCTCGGGACAGGAAAGATATGGCTACACCTTC
NA	few	TRBJ1-4	TRBV2	CASSVGPGEKLFF	TGTGCCAGCAGTGTGGGGCCGGGAGAAAAACTGTTTTTT
NA	NA	TRBJ2-5	TRBV6-6	CASSYDTETQYF	TGTGCCAGCAGTTACGATACGGAGACCCAGTACTTC
TRBD1	NA	TRBJ2-5	TRBV5-1	CASSLAPGQGQYF	TGCGCCAGCAGCTTGGCCCCGGGACAGGGCCAGTACTTC
TRBD1	NA	TRBJ2-7	TRBV12-5	CASGLRTGDPYEQYF	TGTGCTAGTGGTTTGAGGACAGGAGACCCCTACGAGCAGTACTTC
TRBD2	few	TRBJ2-1	TRBV6-4	CASSESGEQNEQFF	TGTGCCAGCAGTGAGAGCGGGGAACAAAATGAGCAGTTCTTC
NA	few	TRBJ1-1	TRBV12-3/TRBV12-4	CASAYGRAFF	TGTGCCAGCGCTTATGGAAGGGCTTTCTTT
NA	once	TRBJ2-5	TRBV27	CASSLWTDATQYF	TGTGCCAGCAGTTTATGGACGGATGCGACCCAGTACTTC
TRBD2	few	TRBJ2-1	TRBV9	CASSPRLAGANEQFF	TGTGCCAGCAGCCCTCGACTAGCGGGAGCAAATGAGCAGTTCTTC
TRBD2	once	TRBJ2-7	TRBV10-3	CAISGTSSYEQYF	TGTGCCATCAGCGGGACTAGCAGCTACGAGCAGTACTTC
TRBD1	few	TRBJ2-5	TRBV20-1	CSARDPGQGAQETQYF	TGCAGTGCTAGAGATCCTGGACAGGGGGCGCAAGAGACCCAGTACTTC
NA	few	TRBJ1-6	TRBV6-5	CASSWGSQEWSYNSPLHF	TGTGCCAGCAGTTGGGGGAGTCAGGAGTGGTCCTATAATTCACCCCTCCACTTT
NA	once	TRBJ2-5	TRBV3-1	CASSPSNGVETQYF	TGTGCCAGCAGCCCCTCCAACGGAGTAGAGACCCAGTACTTC